This T cell receptor beta chain stems from a study of regulatory T cells in long-lasting Graves disease. Noted time point: persistent/refractory GD, antithyroid drugs over 5 years with positive TRAb. Researchers made the TCR library from RNA that was extracted from PBMCs. American Thyroid Association guidelines defined Graves' disease diagnosis. The patients were drawn from one endocrinology department in Xi'an, China. The CDR3 covers 16 residues. With V trimmed by 4 bases and J by 0 bases, 5 bases remained unmatched. Germline-derived CDR1 and CDR2 are MGHRA and YSYEKL. Assembly of TCR beta libraries relied on iRepertoire HTBI primers together with Arm-PCR of CDR3 regions. The authors' processing: Identification across samples found about 61 TRBV and 12 to 15 TRBJ segments. Each CDR3 protein gets one entry after TCRdb re-called the multiplex PCR reads with MiXCR. Here the V and J calls rest on TCRdb's processing, not on the authors' analysis. The sample includes hundreds of thousands of distinct CDR3 sequences, roughly a fifth of them seen just once.

A remark on this clonotype: Its antigen is not known.

Study-wide points: Persistent disease exhibited a predilection for TRBV28, TRBJ1-2 and TRBJ2-5.

This TCR came from a female donor with Graves disease. The chain couples TRBV4-1 to TRBJ1-4; TRBD1 agrees at 7 bases. The material was peripheral blood mononuclear cells (PBMCs), obtained when the disease was refractory, from a patient treated with antithyroid drugs. CDR3 nucleotides: TGCGCCAGCAGCCGGGGGACAGTTTCAACTAATGAAAAACTGTTTTTT. Translation gives CASSRGTVSTNEKLFF.